This TCR beta chain was captured by sequencing in a study of blood T cell repertoires in COVID-19. The data were produced by immunoSEQ multiplex PCR, yet TCRdb's version contains in-frame clones alone and is incomplete. Altogether approximately 200,000 clones are present, 87% being singletons, with the ten largest covering about 6%. The CDR3 length is 15 residues. CDR1 and CDR2 from the germline V gene are SGHRS and YFSETQ. V shed 5 bases and J 0 bases; nucleotides not matched to a gene: 7. The rearrangement uses TRBV5-1 and TRBJ2-7, with TRBD2 identical over 8 bases. The receptor was isolated from a man aged 60 to 69 who had recovered from COVID-19. The specimen was peripheral blood. CDR3 nucleotides: TGCGCCAGCAGGAAGACTAGCGAGAGCTCCTACGAGCAGTACTTC. Its translation: CASRKTSESSYEQYF.